The 15 T cell receptor beta chains given below trace back to one sample, sequenced in a study of CD8 T cells in Susac syndrome (dated by TCRdb to between 2018 and 2020). Receptor libraries were prepared by the immunoSEQ multiplex PCR assay. RNA was extracted using the RNeasy kit, and roughly 0.45 to 1 ug of the RNA was reverse transcribed with random hexamers. The public sequencing data were trimmed at Q25 with fastp and processed into clonotypes with MiXCR by TCRdb, which kept only in-frame beta chains. Rows are combined by CDR3 protein, so each entry shows the most common genes and DNA. In this sample the table shows a few hundred thousand distinct CDR3 sequences, 95% of which occur a single time. The ten largest make up 0.095% of the sample. Input material: CD4+ T cells from PBMCs. These TCRs come from a human donor with multiple sclerosis.

The chain combines TRBV29-1 with TRBJ2-3; the D gene could be TRBD1 or TRBD2 (5 bases each). Germline loops: CDR1 SQVTM, CDR2 ANQGSEA. The CDR3 has 16 residues. Trimming cost V 1 base and J 1 base, with 15 bases left between them. The DNA for the CDR3 is TGCAGCGTTGAAGGAGGCCGGGACCCAGGCACAGATACGCAGTATTTT. Translation gives CSVEGGRDPGTDTQYF.

This clonotype was detected once. The rearrangement joins TRBV15 to TRBJ2-7; no definite D call. The CDR3 sequence is 14 residues long. V gave up 0 bases and J gave up 2 bases, with 8 bases separating them. In germline, CDR1 is LNHNV, CDR2 YYDKDF (reference sequence). In DNA form, the CDR3 reads TGTGCCACCAGCAGAGATCGAGTAACCTACGAGCAGTACTTC. Its translation: CATSRDRVTYEQYF. Full variable domain (rest looked up from reference TRBV15 and TRBJ2-7): DAMVIQNPRYQVTQFGKPVTLSCSQTLNHNVMYWYQQKSSQAPKLLFHYYDKDFNNEADTPDNFQSRRPNTSFCFLDIRSPGLGDTAMYLCATSRDRVTYEQYFGPGTRLTVT.

V and J are TRBV20-1 and TRBJ2-5; D unresolved. Germline-derived CDR1 and CDR2 are DFQATT and SNEGSKA (reference sequence). The CDR3 consists of 11 residues. V lost 3 bases and J 5 bases, leaving 7 bases between the germline ends. In nucleotides, the CDR3 is TGCAGTGCTAGGTCTCTGGAGACCCAGTACTTC. The encoded protein is CSARSLETQYF.

J is TRBJ2-5 and V is TRBV20-1; D gene ambiguous. Trimming cost V 5 bases and J 2 bases, with 12 bases left between them. The CDR3 spans 13 residues. From germline, CDR1 is DFQATT and CDR2 SNEGSKA (reference sequence). CDR3 DNA: TGCAGTGCTGGTTCGGGTCTGCAAGAGACCCAGTACTTC. Its protein is CSAGSGLQETQYF.

This chain links TRBV14 with TRBJ1-3; D gene ambiguous. The V end lost 4 bases, the J end lost 4 bases, and 11 bases lay between the germline ends. CDR1 and CDR2 (germline): SGHDN, FVKESK. The CDR3 spans 14 residues. The CDR3: CASSLASRGNTIYF. CDR3 DNA sequence: TGTGCCAGCAGCCTCGCGTCCAGAGGAAACACCATATATTTT.

This chain uses TRBV11-2 with TRBJ2-7, with a tentative D call TRBD1 (6 bases). Trimming took off 5 bases at V and 1 base at J, with 12 bases between the two ends. CDR1 is SGHAT and CDR2 is FQNNGV in the germline V gene. CDR3 length equals 14 residues. CDR3: CASSRTDRSYEQYF. The CDR3 DNA follows: TGTGCCAGCAGCCGCACAGACAGGTCCTACGAGCAGTACTTC.

The chain couples TRBV2 to TRBJ2-2, with unresolved D. The V end lost 4 bases, the J end lost 6 bases, and 6 bases lay between the germline ends. The CDR3 runs 12 residues. From germline, CDR1 is SNHLY and CDR2 FYNNEI. The CDR3 region is CASSGLSGELFF. For the CDR3, the DNA is TGTGCCAGCAGTGGGTTGTCCGGGGAGCTGTTTTTT.

The V and J genes are TRBV2 and TRBJ1-6; a possible D gene is TRBD1 (5 bases). The germline CDR1 and CDR2 sequences are SNHLY and FYNNEI. V dropped 6 bases and J dropped 9 bases, with 18 bases sitting between them. The CDR3 totals 15 residues. CDR3 DNA sequence: TGTGCCAGCAGCGACCCCGGGACTCTGGGTTCACCCCTCCACTTT. It yields the protein CASSDPGTLGSPLHF.

This chain links TRBV9 with TRBJ2-2, with 11 bases identical to TRBD1. The V gene end was trimmed by 5 bases and the J gene end by 4 bases; junction bases not matched to a gene: 1. Germline CDR1 is SGDLS and CDR2 is YYNGEE. The CDR3 runs to 14 residues. CDR3 loop: CASRGTGGTGELFF. CDR3 nucleotide sequence: TGTGCCAGCAGAGGGACAGGGGGCACCGGGGAGCTGTTTTTT. Full variable domain (outside the CDR3, taken from reference TRBV9 and TRBJ2-2): DSGVTQTPKHLITATGQRVTLRCSPRSGDLSVYWYQQSLDQGLQFLIQYYNGEERAKGNILERFSAQQFPDLHSELNLSSLELGDSALYFCASRGTGGTGELFFGEGSRLTVL.

This sequence joins TRBV2 and TRBJ2-2; 8 nucleotides match TRBD1. The germline V gene encodes CDR1 SNHLY and CDR2 FYNNEI. J gave up 6 bases and V 4 bases, and 7 bases lay outside the gene matches. The CDR3 consists of 15 residues. The CDR3, as DNA: TGTGCCAGCAGTGGCTGGCAGGGGGCGGCCGGGGAGCTGTTTTTT. This gives the protein CASSGWQGAAGELFF.

The chain carries TRBV20-1 and TRBJ2-2; 10 nucleotides line up with TRBD2. Trimming took 5 bases from V and 5 from J; bases not matched to a gene: 5. The CDR3 extends over 14 amino acids. Germline CDR1 is DFQATT and CDR2 is SNEGSKA (reference sequence). The CDR3 coding sequence is TGCAGTGCTGGGGATAGCGGGGGGACCGGGGAGCTGTTTTTT. Protein product: CSAGDSGGTGELFF.

The chain couples TRBV30 to TRBJ1-2; D may be TRBD1 (6 bases). Germline CDR1 GTSNPN, CDR2 SVGIG (reference sequence). The ends were cut back, 0 bases at V and 5 bases at J, with 13 bases in the middle. CDR3 size: 14 residues. CDR3: CAWSVRAGAYGYTF. The CDR3 DNA reads TGTGCCTGGAGTGTACGGGCGGGGGCTTATGGCTACACCTTC.

This chain connects TRBV10-3 to TRBJ1-1; D is uncertain. CDR3 size: 10 residues. Trimming left V 10 bases short and J 1 base short, with 4 bases between. The germline gives CDR1 ENHRY, CDR2 SYGVKD. The CDR3 loop reads CASGNTEAFF. The CDR3 DNA is TGTGCCAGCGGGAACACTGAAGCTTTCTTT.

This rearrangement joins TRBV20-1 to TRBJ1-1; perhaps TRBD1 as D (5 bases). The length of the CDR3 is 14 residues. V lost 0 bases and J lost 0, with 8 bases in between. Per the germline V gene, CDR1 is DFQATT and CDR2 is SNEGSKA (reference sequence). In DNA, the CDR3 is TGCAGTGCTAGAGAGGGGCGACTGAACACTGAAGCTTTCTTT. It codes for CSAREGRLNTEAFF.

There are a few counts of this clonotype. The rearrangement joins TRBV14 to TRBJ2-7, with D maybe TRBD2 (6 bases). The CDR3 length is 12 residues. Trimming left V 1 base short and J 11 bases short, with 12 bases between. The V gene's germline CDR1 is SGHDN and CDR2 FVKESK. The CDR3 region is CASSQVEGNKYF. For the CDR3, the DNA is TGTGCCAGCAGCCAAGTGGAGGGGAATAAGTACTTC.